Below, 4 T cell receptor beta chains from the same sample are listed, as sequenced in a study of technical replicates of blood from four donors. Assay: immunoSEQ multiplex PCR; the TCRdb copy retains only in-frame clones and omits some. The sample yields 70,000 to 85,000 clones, around 97% seen once. The sample was T cells isolated from PBMCs. The receptors here all came from a human donor in good health.

The rearrangement uses TRBV4-1 and TRBJ2-7; TRBD2 matches 8 bases. The CDR3 length is 15 residues. Germline CDR1 and CDR2: MGHRA and YSYEKL. J gave up 0 bases and V 5 bases, and 6 bases lay outside the gene matches. The CDR3 nucleotides are TGCGCCAGCAGCATCAAAAGCGGGAGCTCCTACGAGCAGTACTTC. It yields the protein CASSIKSGSSYEQYF.

The chain recombines TRBV27 with TRBJ2-7; unclear D gene. The CDR3 length is 15 residues. Germline lookup yields CDR1 MNHEY and CDR2 SMNVEV (reference sequence). V gave up 2 bases and J gave up 3 bases, with 14 bases separating them. CDR3 in DNA: TGTGCCAGCAGTTTAATGACCAGGCTCCACTACGAGCAGTACTTC. Translating gives CASSLMTRLHYEQYF.

This chain connects TRBV5-5 to TRBJ2-2; no definite D call. Germline CDR1 SGHKS, CDR2 YYEKEE (reference sequence). The CDR3 has 15 residues. The germline V and J ends were trimmed by 1 base and 0 bases, with 7 bases remaining between them. The CDR3 DNA reads as TGTGCCAGCAGCTTGCAGATCGCGAACACCGGGGAGCTGTTTTTT. Translating it yields CASSLQIANTGELFF.

This chain uses TRBV19 with TRBJ1-1; D gene unclear. V shed 7 bases and J shed 8 bases, with 17 bases lying between them. This CDR3 is 13 amino acids long. Germline assignment: CDR1 LNHDA and CDR2 SQIVND (reference sequence). This CDR3 reads CASTTFSGTEAFF. The CDR3 DNA is TGTGCCAGTACCACATTCTCAGGAACCGAAGCTTTCTTT. Supplemented by reference TRBV19 and TRBJ1-1, the full variable domain reads DGGITQSPKYLFRKEGQNVTLSCEQNLNHDAMYWYRQDPGQGLRLIYYSQIVNDFQKGDIAEGYSVSREKKESFPLTVTSAQKNPTAFYLCASTTFSGTEAFFGQGTRLTVV.